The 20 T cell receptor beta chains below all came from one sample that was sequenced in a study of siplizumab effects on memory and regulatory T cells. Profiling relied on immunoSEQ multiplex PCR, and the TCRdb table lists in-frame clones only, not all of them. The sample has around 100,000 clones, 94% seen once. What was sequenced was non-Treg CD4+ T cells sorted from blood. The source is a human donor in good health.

CDR3 in amino acids: CASSQSYGGEKLFF. CDR3 nucleotides: TGCGCCAGCAGTCAATCTTACGGCGGTGAAAAACTGTTTTTT. V gene TRBV23-1 combines with J gene TRBJ1-4; the D is unclear. TRBV23-1 carries the ORF label, with uncertain function. The germline V and J ends were trimmed by 0 bases and 7 bases, with 9 bases remaining between them. This CDR3 contains 14 residues.

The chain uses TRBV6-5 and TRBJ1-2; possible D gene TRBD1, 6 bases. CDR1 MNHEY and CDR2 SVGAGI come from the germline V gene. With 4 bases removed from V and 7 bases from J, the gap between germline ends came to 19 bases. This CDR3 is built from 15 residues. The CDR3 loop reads CASSFGTPVLGGYTF. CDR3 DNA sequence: TGTGCCAGCAGTTTTGGGACACCTGTCCTGGGTGGCTACACCTTC.

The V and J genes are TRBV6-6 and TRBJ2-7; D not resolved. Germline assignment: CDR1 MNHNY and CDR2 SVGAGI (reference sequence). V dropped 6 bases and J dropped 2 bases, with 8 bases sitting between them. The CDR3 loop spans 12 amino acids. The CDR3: CASSSHPYEQYF. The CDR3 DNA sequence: TGTGCCAGCAGCTCTCATCCCTACGAGCAGTACTTC.

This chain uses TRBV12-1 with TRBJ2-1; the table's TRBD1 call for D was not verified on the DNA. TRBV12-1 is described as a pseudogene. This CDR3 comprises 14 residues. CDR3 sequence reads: CASSRDREYNEQFF. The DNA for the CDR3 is TGTGCCAGCAGCCGGGACAGGGAATACAATGAGCAGTTCTTC.

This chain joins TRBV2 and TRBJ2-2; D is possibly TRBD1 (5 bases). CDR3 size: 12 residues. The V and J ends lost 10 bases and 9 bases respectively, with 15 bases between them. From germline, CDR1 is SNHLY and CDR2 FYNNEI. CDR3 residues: CATQARVRELFF. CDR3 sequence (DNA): TGTGCCACCCAAGCCAGGGTCCGGGAGCTGTTTTTT. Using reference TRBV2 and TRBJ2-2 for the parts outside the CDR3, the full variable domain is EPEVTQTPSHQVTQMGQEVILRCVPISNHLYFYWYRQILGQKVEFLVSFYNNEISEKSEIFDDQFSVERPDGSNFTLKIRSTKLEDSAMYFCATQARVRELFFGEGSRLTVL.

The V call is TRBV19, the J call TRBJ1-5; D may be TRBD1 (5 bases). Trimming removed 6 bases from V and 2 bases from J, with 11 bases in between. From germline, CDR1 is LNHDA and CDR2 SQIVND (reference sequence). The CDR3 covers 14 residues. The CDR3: CASSYRRGNQPQHF. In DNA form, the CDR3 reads TGTGCCAGTAGCTACAGGAGGGGCAATCAGCCCCAGCATTTT.

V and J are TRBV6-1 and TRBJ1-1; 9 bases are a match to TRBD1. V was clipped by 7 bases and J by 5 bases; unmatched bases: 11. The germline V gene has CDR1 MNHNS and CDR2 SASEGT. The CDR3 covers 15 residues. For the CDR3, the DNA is TGTGCCAGCAATACGCTACAGGGGGCTGGGACTGAAGCTTTCTTT. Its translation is CASNTLQGAGTEAFF.

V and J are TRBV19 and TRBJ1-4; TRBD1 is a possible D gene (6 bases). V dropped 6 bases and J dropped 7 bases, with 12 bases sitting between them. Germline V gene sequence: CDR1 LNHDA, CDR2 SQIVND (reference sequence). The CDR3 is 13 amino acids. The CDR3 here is CASSGGRPEKLFF. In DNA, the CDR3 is TGTGCCAGTAGCGGGGGCAGGCCTGAAAAACTGTTTTTT. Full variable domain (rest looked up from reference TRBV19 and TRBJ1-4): DGGITQSPKYLFRKEGQNVTLSCEQNLNHDAMYWYRQDPGQGLRLIYYSQIVNDFQKGDIAEGYSVSREKKESFPLTVTSAQKNPTAFYLCASSGGRPEKLFFGSGTQLSVL.

In nucleotides, the CDR3 is TGTGCCAGCAGTTTATCGACTAGCGGCCCTAGGACGCAGTACTTC. Translating it yields CASSLSTSGPRTQYF. The chain combines TRBV28 with TRBJ2-7, with TRBD2 matching 9 bases. V lost 1 base, J lost 9 bases, and 10 bases stayed unmatched. The CDR3 totals 15 residues. From germline, CDR1 is MDHEN and CDR2 SYDVKM.

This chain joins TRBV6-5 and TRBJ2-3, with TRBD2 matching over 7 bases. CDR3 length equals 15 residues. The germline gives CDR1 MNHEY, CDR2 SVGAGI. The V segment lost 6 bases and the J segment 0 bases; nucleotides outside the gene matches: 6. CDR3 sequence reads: CASSTTSSSTDTQYF. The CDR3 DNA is TGTGCCAGCAGCACGACTAGCTCTAGCACAGATACGCAGTATTTT.

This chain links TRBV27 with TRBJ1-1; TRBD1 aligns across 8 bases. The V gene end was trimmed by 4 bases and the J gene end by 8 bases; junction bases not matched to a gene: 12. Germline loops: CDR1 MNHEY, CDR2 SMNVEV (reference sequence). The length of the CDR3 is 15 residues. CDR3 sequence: CASSYQLDRASEAFF. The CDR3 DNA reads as TGTGCCAGCAGTTACCAGCTGGACAGGGCGTCGGAAGCTTTCTTT.

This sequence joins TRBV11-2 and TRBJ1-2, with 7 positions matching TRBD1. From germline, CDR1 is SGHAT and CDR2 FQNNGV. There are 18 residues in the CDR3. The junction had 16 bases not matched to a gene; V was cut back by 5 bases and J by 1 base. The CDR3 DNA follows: TGTGCCAGCAGCCGAACCCTAACCACAGGGGAACTTAACTATGGCTACACCTTC. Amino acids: CASSRTLTTGELNYGYTF.

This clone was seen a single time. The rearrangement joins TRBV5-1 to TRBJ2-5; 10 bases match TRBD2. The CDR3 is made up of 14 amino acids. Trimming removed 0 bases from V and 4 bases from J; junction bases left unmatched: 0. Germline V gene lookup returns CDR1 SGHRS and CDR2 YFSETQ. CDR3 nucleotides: TGCGCCAGCAGCTTGGGACTAGCGGGAGAGACCCAGTACTTC. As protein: CASSLGLAGETQYF.

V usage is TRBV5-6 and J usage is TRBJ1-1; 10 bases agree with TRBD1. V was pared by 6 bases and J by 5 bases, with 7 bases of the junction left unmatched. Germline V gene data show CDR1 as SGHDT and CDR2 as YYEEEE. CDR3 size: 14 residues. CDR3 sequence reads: CASIGTGAGTEAFF. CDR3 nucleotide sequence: TGTGCCAGCATAGGGACAGGGGCGGGGACTGAAGCTTTCTTT.

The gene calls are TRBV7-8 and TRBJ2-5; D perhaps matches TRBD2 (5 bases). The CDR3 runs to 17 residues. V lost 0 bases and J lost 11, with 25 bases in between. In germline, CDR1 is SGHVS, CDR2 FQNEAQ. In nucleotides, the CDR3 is TGTGCCAGCAGCTTAGCGCTAAGAGCGGATGTAACCCAGCGGCAGTACTTC. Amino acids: CASSLALRADVTQRQYF.

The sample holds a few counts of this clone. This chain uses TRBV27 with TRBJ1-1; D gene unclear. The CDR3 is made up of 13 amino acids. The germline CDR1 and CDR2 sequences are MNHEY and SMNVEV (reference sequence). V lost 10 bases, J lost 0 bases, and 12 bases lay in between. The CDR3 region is CATSQAMNTEAFF. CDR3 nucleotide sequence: TGTGCCACTTCTCAGGCGATGAACACTGAAGCTTTCTTT.

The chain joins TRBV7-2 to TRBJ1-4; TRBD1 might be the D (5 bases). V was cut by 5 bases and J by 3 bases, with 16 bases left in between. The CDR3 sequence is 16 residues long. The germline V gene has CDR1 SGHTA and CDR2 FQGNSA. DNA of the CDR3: TGTGCCAGCAGCCTCAGTCGGGGGGGAGCTAATGAAAAACTGTTTTTT. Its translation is CASSLSRGGANEKLFF.

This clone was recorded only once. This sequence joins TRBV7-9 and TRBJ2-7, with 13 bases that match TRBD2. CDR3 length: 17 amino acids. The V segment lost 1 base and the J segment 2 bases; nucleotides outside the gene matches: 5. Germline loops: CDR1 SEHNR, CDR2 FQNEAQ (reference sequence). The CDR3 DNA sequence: TGTGCCAGCAGCTTAGAGGGACTAGCGGGGACTACCTACGAGCAGTACTTC. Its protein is CASSLEGLAGTTYEQYF.

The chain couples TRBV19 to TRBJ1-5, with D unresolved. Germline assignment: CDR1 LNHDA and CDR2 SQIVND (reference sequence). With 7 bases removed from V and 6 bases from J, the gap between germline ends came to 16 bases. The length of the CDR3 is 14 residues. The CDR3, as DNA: TGTGCCAGTACACCCAGGCCGTTGGGTCAGCCCCAGCATTTT. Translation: CASTPRPLGQPQHF.

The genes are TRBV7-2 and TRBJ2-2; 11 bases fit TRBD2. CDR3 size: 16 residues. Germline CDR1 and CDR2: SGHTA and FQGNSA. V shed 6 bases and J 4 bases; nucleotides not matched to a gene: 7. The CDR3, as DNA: TGTGCCAGCAGACTAGCGGGAGTGTCGGCCACCGGGGAGCTGTTTTTT. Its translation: CASRLAGVSATGELFF.